The T cell receptor (beta chain) described here comes from a study of blood T cell repertoires in COVID-19. On the study more broadly: The United States, Italy and Spain provided the acute and convalescent COVID-19 samples. PBMCs, B-cell-depleted T cells, or T cells were the source of the cDNA or gDNA that made up the material.

CDR3 length equals 16 residues. Deletions cut 1 base from V and 2 bases from J, with 12 bases between. The V gene's germline CDR1 is LNHDA and CDR2 SQIVND (reference sequence). Methods used by the authors: From reference gene primer amplification, estimates of nucleated cell counts were derived. Here immunoSEQ multiplex PCR was the method, and the copy in TCRdb shows in-frame clones only, minus some. V, J and clone size reflect that table, while D and trimming were determined from the DNA. Of tens of thousands of clones in the sample, 70% to 90% were seen once. Sequenced material: peripheral blood. The TCR sequence derives from a woman aged 80 or over with active or convalescent COVID-19. This chain connects TRBV19 to TRBJ1-3; tentatively, D is TRBD1 (5 bases). Here the CDR3 reads CASSIGGFGTGNTIYF. The CDR3 nucleotides read TGTGCCAGTAGTATAGGGGGCTTTGGGACTGGAAACACCATATATTTT.